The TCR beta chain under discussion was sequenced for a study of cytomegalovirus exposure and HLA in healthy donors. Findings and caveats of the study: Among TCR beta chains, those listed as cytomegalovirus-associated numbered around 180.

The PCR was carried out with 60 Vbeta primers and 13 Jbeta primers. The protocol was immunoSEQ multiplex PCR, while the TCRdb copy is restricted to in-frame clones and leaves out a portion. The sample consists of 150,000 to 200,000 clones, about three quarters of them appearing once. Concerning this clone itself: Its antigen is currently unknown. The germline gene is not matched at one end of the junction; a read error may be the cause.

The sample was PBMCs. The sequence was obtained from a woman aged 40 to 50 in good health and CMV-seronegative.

In DNA form, the CDR3 reads TGTGCTAGCAGCTTAGTAGTGGCAGGGTTTATCTCCGGGGAGCTGTTTTTT. Protein: CASSLVVAGFISGELFF. This sequence joins TRBV7-7 and TRBJ2-2; D might be TRBD1 (5 bases). Germline V gene data show CDR1 as SSHAT and CDR2 as FNYEAQ (reference sequence). The CDR3 spans 17 residues.